This T cell receptor (beta chain) was sequenced for a study of blood T cell repertoires in COVID-19. Background on the study: Some COVID-19 samples were acute and others convalescent; all came from the United States, Italy and Spain. Sources were T cells, B-cell-depleted T cells, or PBMCs; the material itself was cDNA or gDNA.

V gave up 0 bases and J gave up 0 bases, with 12 bases separating them. The CDR3 extends over 16 amino acids. The germline V gene has CDR1 SGHRS and CDR2 YFSETQ. The data were produced by immunoSEQ multiplex PCR, yet TCRdb's version contains in-frame clones alone and is incomplete. The repertoire holds 100,000 to 150,000 clones, with nearly 90% as singletons. Patients of the Seattle cohort, enrolled during active infection, were followed longitudinally. The receptor comes from a woman in her fifties or sixties with COVID-19, enrolled during active disease. The chain couples TRBV5-1 to TRBJ1-2; D is unclear. Sequencing was carried out using peripheral blood. CDR3 residues: CASSLDALAANYGYTF. In nucleotides, the CDR3 is TGCGCCAGCAGCTTGGATGCATTGGCGGCTAACTATGGCTACACCTTC.